Sequencing of this TCR beta chain was carried out in a study of cytomegalovirus exposure and HLA in healthy donors. Study in general: Later analysis reported that the roughly 120 validation repertoires shared the platform of the approximately 670 first-cohort repertoires.

Details on this clone: Antigen specificity is unknown.

From the roughly 120-subject validation cohort, which was separate from the approximately 700-subject first cohort, the donors were drawn. Regarding the study as a whole: The study flagged about 150 TCR beta chains as cytomegalovirus-associated. Three chains tied to CMV proved CMV antigen-specific in vitro.

Clones were sequenced by immunoSEQ multiplex PCR, and TCRdb holds only the in-frame ones, with some missing. The table includes about 160,000 clones, about 90% detected once. This sequence was found in a man between 18 and 29 years old in good health and CMV-seropositive. What was sequenced was PBMCs.

The CDR3 DNA reads as TGTGCCAGCAAACAGGGGGCCTCCACAGATACGCAGTATTTT. It yields the protein CASKQGASTDTQYF. The rearrangement links TRBV5-4 to TRBJ2-3, with 9 bases matching TRBD1. Trimming removed 6 bases from V and 2 bases from J; junction bases left unmatched: 4. Germline CDR1 reads SGHNT; CDR2 reads YYREEE (reference sequence). The CDR3 contains 14 residues. Using reference TRBV5-4 and TRBJ2-3 for the parts outside the CDR3, the full variable domain is ETGVTQSPTHLIKTRGQQVTLRCSSQSGHNTVSWYQQALGQGPQFIFQYYREEENGRGNFPPRFSGLQFPNYSSELNVNALELDDSALYLCASKQGASTDTQYFGPGTRLTVL.